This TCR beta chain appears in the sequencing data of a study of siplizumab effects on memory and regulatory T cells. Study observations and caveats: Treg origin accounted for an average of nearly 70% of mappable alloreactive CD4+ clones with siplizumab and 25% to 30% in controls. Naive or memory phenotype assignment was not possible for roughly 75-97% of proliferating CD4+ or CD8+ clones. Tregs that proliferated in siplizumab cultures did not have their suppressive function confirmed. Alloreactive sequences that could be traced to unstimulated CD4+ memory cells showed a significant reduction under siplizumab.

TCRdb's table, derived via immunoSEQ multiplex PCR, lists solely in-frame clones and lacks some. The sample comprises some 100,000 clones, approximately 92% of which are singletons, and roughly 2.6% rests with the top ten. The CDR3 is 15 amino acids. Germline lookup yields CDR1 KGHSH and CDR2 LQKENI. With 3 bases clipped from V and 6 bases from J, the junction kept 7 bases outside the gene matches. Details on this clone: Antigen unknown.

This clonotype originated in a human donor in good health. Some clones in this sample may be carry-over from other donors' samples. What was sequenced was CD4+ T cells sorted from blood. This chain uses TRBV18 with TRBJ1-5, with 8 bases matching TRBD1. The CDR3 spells CASSPQTGVGQPQHF. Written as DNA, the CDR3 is TGTGCCAGCTCACCTCAGACAGGGGTAGGTCAGCCCCAGCATTTT.